A selection of T cell receptor beta chains follows, all from one sample in a study of spatial heterogeneity in lung cancer. TCRdb reprocessed the 5' RACE reads via MiXCR and lists one record per CDR3 protein. The sample records thousands of distinct CDR3 sequences, roughly 15% being singletons. Specimen: normal lung tissue next to the tumor, collected at surgery. These receptors all stem from a male donor with early-stage non-small cell lung cancer. The CDR3 runs from the conserved cysteine through the conserved F or W. The D gene is left open where the match is weak. For some rows the clone size is stated as once, few or many, or as a class when expanded; others skip it.

D,J,size,V,DNA,CDR3
-,TRBJ2-2,medium-sized,TRBV24-1,TGTGCCACCAGTGATTTCCCGTCGGGGAACACCGGGGAGCTGTTTTTT,CATSDFPSGNTGELFF
-,TRBJ2-7,-,TRBV30,TGTGCCTGGGGGCCCTTGGAATACGAGCAGTACTTC,CAWGPLEYEQYF
TRBD2,TRBJ2-3,-,TRBV3-1,TGTGCCAGCAGCCAAAAACTAGCGGGCAGAACTAGCACAGATACGCAGTATTTT,CASSQKLAGRTSTDTQYF
-,TRBJ2-3,medium-sized,TRBV20-1,TGCAGTGCTAGCGGGAAGTGGGATACGCAGTATTTT,CSASGKWDTQYF
-,TRBJ2-3,few,TRBV29-1,TGCAGCGTTGAAGATATCGGCCGGACTTCGGTGGAAGATACGCAGTATTTT,CSVEDIGRTSVEDTQYF
TRBD1,TRBJ1-2,medium-sized,TRBV6-5,TGTGCCAGCAGTCCACAAGGAGGGGGCGACTATGGCTACACCTTC,CASSPQGGGDYGYTF
-,TRBJ2-7,many,TRBV28,TGTGCCAGCAGTTACACCCTACTCGAGCAGTACTTC,CASSYTLLEQYF
-,TRBJ1-5,-,TRBV20-1,TGCAGTGCTGGGGACACTAGCAATCAGCCCCAGCATTTT,CSAGDTSNQPQHF
TRBD1,TRBJ2-4,large,TRBV28,TGTGCCAGCAGTTACATTCCGGGACAGGGCAACGGGAACATTCAGTACTTC,CASSYIPGQGNGNIQYF
TRBD1,TRBJ1-4,medium-sized,TRBV4-3,TGCGCCAGCAGCCAATCCCCCGGCACCGGGACAGGGGGGGAAAAACTGTTTTTT,CASSQSPGTGTGGEKLFF
-,TRBJ2-1,medium-sized,TRBV20-1,TGCAGTGCTCACACCCCCCCGGACAACAATGAGCAGTTCTTC,CSAHTPPDNNEQFF
TRBD1,TRBJ1-1,-,TRBV20-1,TGCAGTGCTAAGAGCGACAGGGGAGCAACTGAAGCTTTCTTT,CSAKSDRGATEAFF
-,TRBJ2-3,medium-sized,TRBV7-9,TGTGCCAGCCGTAGCGGACGGGGAACAGATACGCAGTATTTT,CASRSGRGTDTQYF
-,TRBJ2-2,-,TRBV6-2/TRBV6-3,TGTGCCAGCAGTTACACCCGTAGCGTCCACACCGGGGAGCTGTTTTTT,CASSYTRSVHTGELFF
TRBD1,TRBJ1-1,few,TRBV5-6,TGTGCCAGCAGCAAACCCGGGACAGGAAGCGGAGAGGCTTTCTTT,CASSKPGTGSGEAFF
TRBD1,TRBJ2-5,-,TRBV6-5,TGTGCCAGCAGGACAGGGGGGGATGAGACCCAGTACTTC,CASRTGGDETQYF
-,TRBJ2-5,medium-sized,TRBV7-2,TGTGCCAGCAGCTTAAGTCGGACAGATCAAGAGACCCAGTACTTC,CASSLSRTDQETQYF
-,TRBJ2-6,medium-sized,TRBV6-1,TGTGCCAGCAGTGAAGGGAGCTTGACCGATTCTGGGGCCAACGTCCTGACTTTC,CASSEGSLTDSGANVLTF
-,TRBJ2-7,medium-sized,TRBV5-1,TGCGCCAGCAGCTTGGATCTGGTGGGAGAGCAGTACTTC,CASSLDLVGEQYF
-,TRBJ2-6,medium-sized,TRBV27,TGTGCCAGCAGTCCCAGGGGCTCTGGGGCCAACGTCCTGACTTTC,CASSPRGSGANVLTF
-,TRBJ1-5,large,TRBV28,TGTGCCAGCCGGGACATCAATCAGCCCCAGCATTTT,CASRDINQPQHF
-,TRBJ2-5,medium-sized,TRBV30,TGTGCCTGGAGTACCGGGACTTCCGACGAGACCCAGTACTTC,CAWSTGTSDETQYF
-,TRBJ1-2,medium-sized,TRBV6-2/TRBV6-3,TGTGCCAGCAGTCCGACAGCTAACTATGGCTACACCTTC,CASSPTANYGYTF
-,TRBJ2-2,-,TRBV2,TGTGCCAGCAGCGGACGTAACACCGGGGAGCTGTTTTTT,CASSGRNTGELFF
TRBD2,TRBJ2-5,large,TRBV7-2,TGTGCCAGCAGTAGCGGGGAAGAGACCCAGTACTTC,CASSSGEETQYF
TRBD1,TRBJ1-3,many,TRBV5-1,TGCGCCAGCAGCTTGGAGGGACAGCGGGACACCATATATTTT,CASSLEGQRDTIYF
TRBD1,TRBJ2-2,medium-sized,TRBV19,TGTGCCAGTAGTTCAGGGGGTGGCGGGGAGCTGTTTTTT,CASSSGGGGELFF
-,TRBJ2-5,medium-sized,TRBV29-1,TGCAGCGTGAGTAGAGTGGGGACTCAAGAGACCCAGTACTTC,CSVSRVGTQETQYF
TRBD1,TRBJ1-5,medium-sized,TRBV6-1,TGTGCCAGCAGTGAAGATGAGGGGGCCGGGAATCAGCCCCAGCATTTT,CASSEDEGAGNQPQHF